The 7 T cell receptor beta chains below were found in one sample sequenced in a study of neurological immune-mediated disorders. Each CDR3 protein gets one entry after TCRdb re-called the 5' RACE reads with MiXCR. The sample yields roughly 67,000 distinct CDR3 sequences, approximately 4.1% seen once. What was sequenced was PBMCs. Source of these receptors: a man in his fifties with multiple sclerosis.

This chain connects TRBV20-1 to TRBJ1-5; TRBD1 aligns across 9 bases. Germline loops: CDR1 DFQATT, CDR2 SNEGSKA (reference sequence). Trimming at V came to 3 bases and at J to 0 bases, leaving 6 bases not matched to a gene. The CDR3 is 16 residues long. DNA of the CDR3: TGCAGTGCTAGCCTCCGGGACAGGGCTAGCAATCAGCCCCAGCATTTT. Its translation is CSASLRDRASNQPQHF.

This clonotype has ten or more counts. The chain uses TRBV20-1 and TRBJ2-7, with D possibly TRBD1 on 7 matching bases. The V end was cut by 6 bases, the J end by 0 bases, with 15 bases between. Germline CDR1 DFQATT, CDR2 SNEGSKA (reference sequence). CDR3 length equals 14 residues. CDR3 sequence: CSARRDSYSYEQYF. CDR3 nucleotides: TGCAGTGCCAGGAGGGACAGTTACTCCTACGAGCAGTACTTC.

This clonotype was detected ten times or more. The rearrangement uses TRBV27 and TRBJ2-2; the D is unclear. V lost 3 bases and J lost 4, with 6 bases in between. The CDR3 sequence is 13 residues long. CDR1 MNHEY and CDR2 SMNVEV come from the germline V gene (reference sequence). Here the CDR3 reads CASSFTRTGELFF. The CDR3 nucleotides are TGTGCCAGCAGTTTCACGCGCACCGGGGAGCTGTTTTTT.

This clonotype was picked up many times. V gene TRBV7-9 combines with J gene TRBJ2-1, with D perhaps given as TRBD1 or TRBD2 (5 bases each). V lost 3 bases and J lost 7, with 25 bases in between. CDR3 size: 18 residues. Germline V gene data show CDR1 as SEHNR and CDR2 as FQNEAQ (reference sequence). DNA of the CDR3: TGTGCCAGCAGCTTTAACCGAGCCCGGGACGGATCTAGGAATGAGCAGTTCTTC. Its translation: CASSFNRARDGSRNEQFF.

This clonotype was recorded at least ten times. The CDR3 loop reads CASRSDSSNSPLHF. The CDR3 bases are TGTGCCAGCCGCAGCGACAGCTCAAATTCACCCCTCCACTTT. J is TRBJ1-6 and V is TRBV2, with a possible D match to TRBD1 (5 bases). The CDR3 sequence is 14 residues long. V lost 8 bases and J 7 bases, leaving 15 bases between the germline ends. The germline gives CDR1 SNHLY, CDR2 FYNNEI.

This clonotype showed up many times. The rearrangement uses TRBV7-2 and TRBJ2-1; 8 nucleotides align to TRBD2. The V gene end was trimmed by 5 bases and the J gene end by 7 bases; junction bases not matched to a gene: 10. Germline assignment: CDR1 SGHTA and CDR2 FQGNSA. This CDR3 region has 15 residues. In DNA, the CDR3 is TGTGCCAGCAGCGAAGCCGCAGCGGGGGATAATGAGCAGTTCTTC. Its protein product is CASSEAAAGDNEQFF.

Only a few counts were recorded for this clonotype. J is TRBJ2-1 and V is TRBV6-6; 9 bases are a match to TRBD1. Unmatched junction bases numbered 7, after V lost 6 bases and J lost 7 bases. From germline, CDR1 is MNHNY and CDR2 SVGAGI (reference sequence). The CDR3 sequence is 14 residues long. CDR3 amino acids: CASRGGTGWNEQFF. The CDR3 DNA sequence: TGTGCCAGCAGGGGGGGGACAGGGTGGAATGAGCAGTTCTTC.